These 25 T cell receptor beta chains were sequenced from one sample in a study of T and B cells in COVID-19 patients. TRB rearrangements were amplified by multiplex PCR with BIOMED2 TRB-A/B primers. TCRdb processed the multiplex PCR reads anew with MiXCR; each CDR3 protein has one entry. The sample carries 8,000 to 10,000 distinct CDR3 sequences, around 28% recorded once. Each TRB amplification used about 250-550 ng of genomic DNA from blood. Sequencing used blood. The receptors stem from a human donor who had recovered from COVID-19.

The chain recombines TRBV29-1 with TRBJ1-1; TRBD1 matches 10 bases. CDR3 length equals 16 residues. CDR1 and CDR2 from the germline V gene are SQVTM and ANQGSEA. Trimming took 4 bases from V and 4 from J; bases not matched to a gene: 12. The DNA for the CDR3 is TGCAGCGTTGCCGTTTTTGAGAGGACAGGGGGCACTGAAGCTTTCTTT. As protein: CSVAVFERTGGTEAFF.

The genes are TRBV19 and TRBJ2-2; 7 nucleotides agree with TRBD1. The germline V gene encodes CDR1 LNHDA and CDR2 SQIVND (reference sequence). The CDR3 totals 13 residues. V trimming: 5 bases; J trimming: 5 bases; junction bases outside the gene matches: 2. The CDR3 here is CASSVGQTGELFF. The CDR3 region has the DNA TGTGCCAGTAGTGTGGGACAGACCGGGGAGCTGTTTTTT.

Judged by abundance, this clonotype is medium-sized (0.01 to 0.1%). The genes are TRBV5-4 and TRBJ2-7; no definite D call. With 4 bases removed from V and 2 bases from J, the gap between germline ends came to 7 bases. The CDR3 runs to 12 residues. CDR1 SGHNT and CDR2 YYREEE come from the germline V gene (reference sequence). The CDR3 DNA is TGTGCCAGCAGCCCTGACACCTACGAGCAGTACTTC. This sequence encodes CASSPDTYEQYF. Variable domain in full (rest from reference TRBV5-4 and TRBJ2-7): ETGVTQSPTHLIKTRGQQVTLRCSSQSGHNTVSWYQQALGQGPQFIFQYYREEENGRGNFPPRFSGLQFPNYSSELNVNALELDDSALYLCASSPDTYEQYFGPGTRLTVT.

Judged by abundance, this clonotype is medium-sized (0.01 to 0.1%). The rearrangement links TRBV19 to TRBJ1-4; D is undetermined. The length of the CDR3 is 13 residues. Trimming left V 6 bases short and J 6 bases short, with 11 bases between. Germline V gene data show CDR1 as LNHDA and CDR2 as SQIVND (reference sequence). In DNA form, the CDR3 reads TGTGCCAGTAGCCCTAGGGCGTATGAAAAACTGTTTTTT. It translates to CASSPRAYEKLFF.

V gene TRBV6-5 combines with J gene TRBJ2-7; TRBD2 matches 14 bases. Trimming took 5 bases from V and 9 from J; bases not matched to a gene: 6. The CDR3 extends over 14 amino acids. Germline V gives CDR1 MNHEY, CDR2 SVGAGI. CDR3 sequence (DNA): TGTGCCAGCAGTGGGACTAGCGGGAGCCTGGGGCAGTACTTC. Its protein product is CASSGTSGSLGQYF.

This clonotype has ten or more counts. The genes are TRBV27 and TRBJ1-1; D gene unclear. The CDR3 is 13 amino acids. CDR1 and CDR2 (germline): MNHEY, SMNVEV (reference sequence). Trimming removed 4 bases at V and 1 base at J, with 7 bases between. CDR3: CASSSDGNTEAFF. In DNA, the CDR3 is TGTGCCAGCAGTTCGGACGGGAACACTGAAGCTTTCTTT.

This clonotype was counted once. Since a much larger clone is just one base distant, this may be a read error. This chain connects TRBV27 to TRBJ2-7; D tentatively fits TRBD1 or TRBD2 (5 bases each). Germline V lookup: CDR1 MNHEY, CDR2 SMNVEV (reference sequence). This CDR3 contains 14 residues. In DNA, the CDR3 is TGTGACAGCAGTTTAAGTGGGGGACCGGACGAGCAGTACTTC. Its protein product is CDSSLSGGPDEQYF.

Comment on this clonotype: One junction end disagrees with the germline gene, perhaps due to a read error. This rearrangement joins TRBV6-6 to TRBJ1-4, with a possible D match to TRBD1 (6 bases). CDR3 length equals 13 residues. Germline CDR1 MNHNY, CDR2 SVGAGI (reference sequence). CDR3 in DNA: TGTGCCAGTAGTTTCCGGGACATCGGAGATCTGTTTTTT. It translates to CASSFRDIGDLFF.

The chain employs TRBV6-1 and TRBJ2-2, with D perhaps given as TRBD1 or TRBD2 (5 bases each). Trimming took 0 bases from V and 4 from J, leaving 9 bases between them. CDR3 length equals 15 residues. Looked up from germline, CDR1 is MNHNS and CDR2 is SASEGT. The CDR3 DNA sequence: TGTGCCAGCAGTGAAGCGCAGAGGGGCACCGGGGAGCTGTTTTTT. Residues: CASSEAQRGTGELFF.

This chain links TRBV5-4 with TRBJ1-1; 7 bases map to TRBD1. Germline values: CDR1 SGHNT, CDR2 YYREEE (reference sequence). Trimming removed 3 bases from V and 5 bases from J; junction bases left unmatched: 7. The CDR3 has 14 amino acids. The CDR3 loop reads CASSWGQLNTEAFF. The CDR3 DNA follows: TGTGCCAGCAGCTGGGGACAGTTAAATACTGAAGCTTTCTTT.

This clonotype was counted only a few times. V is TRBV5-4 and J is TRBJ2-3; the match to TRBD2 covers 9 bases. The CDR3 contains 16 residues. J was trimmed by 0 bases and V by 0 bases; bases with no gene match: 2. Germline V CDR1 and CDR2: SGHNT, YYREEE (reference sequence). CDR3 in amino acids: CASSLGTSGSTDTQYF. The DNA for the CDR3 is TGTGCCAGCAGCTTGGGTACTAGCGGGAGCACAGATACGCAGTATTTT. Full variable domain (missing parts from reference TRBV5-4 and TRBJ2-3): ETGVTQSPTHLIKTRGQQVTLRCSSQSGHNTVSWYQQALGQGPQFIFQYYREEENGRGNFPPRFSGLQFPNYSSELNVNALELDDSALYLCASSLGTSGSTDTQYFGPGTRLTVL.

This clonotype is labeled medium-sized. The chain joins TRBV5-4 to TRBJ2-2; 13 bases are a match to TRBD2. Germline CDR1 is SGHNT and CDR2 is YYREEE (reference sequence). The J segment lost 2 bases and the V segment lost 0 bases, leaving 1 base of the junction unmatched. This CDR3 has 17 amino acids. The DNA of the CDR3 is TGTGCCAGCAGCTTGGGGGGACTAGCGGGAAACACCGGGGAGCTGTTTTTT. This gives the protein CASSLGGLAGNTGELFF.

The CDR3 protein is CASISGTGATEAFF. DNA of the CDR3: TGTGCCAGCATCTCAGGGACGGGCGCCACTGAAGCTTTCTTT. The chain recombines TRBV12-3 or TRBV12-4 with TRBJ1-1, with D possibly TRBD1 on 5 matching bases. The CDR3 length is 14 residues. V lost 7 bases and J lost 4, with 16 bases in between.

This chain joins TRBV11-1 and TRBJ1-3; D not resolved. The CDR3 sequence is 14 residues long. Deletions cut 3 bases from V and 2 bases from J, with 8 bases between. The V gene's germline CDR1 is SGHAT and CDR2 FQDESV (reference sequence). For the CDR3, the DNA is TGTGCCAGCAGCTTCGTCTCAACTGGAAACACCATATATTTT. Encoded protein: CASSFVSTGNTIYF. Based on the CDR3 plus reference TRBV11-1 and TRBJ1-3, the full variable domain is EAEVAQSPRYKITEKSQAVAFWCDPISGHATLYWYRQILGQGPELLVQFQDESVVDDSQLPKDRFSAERLKGVDSTLKIQPAELGDSAMYLCASSFVSTGNTIYFGEGSWLTVV.

This clonotype is medium-sized within its sample. The chain has TRBV19 and TRBJ1-4; TRBD1 is a possible D gene (5 bases). V was shortened by 5 bases and J by 0 bases, with 13 bases between the two germline ends. This CDR3 is 16 amino acids long. Germline V gene lookup returns CDR1 LNHDA and CDR2 SQIVND (reference sequence). The CDR3 loop is CASSSRQSATNEKLFF. The CDR3 region has the DNA TGTGCCAGTAGTTCACGACAGTCTGCAACTAATGAAAAACTGTTTTTT.

This clonotype is termed medium-sized. The chain combines TRBV5-5 with TRBJ2-3, with 7 bases that match TRBD2. Losses at the gene ends were 7 bases for V and 5 bases for J; bases not matched to a gene: 10. Germline V lookup: CDR1 SGHKS, CDR2 YYEKEE (reference sequence). CDR3 length: 14 amino acids. In DNA, the CDR3 is TGTGCCAGCTCTAGCGGAGGTGGGATAGATACGCAGTATTTT. Translated: CASSSGGGIDTQYF.

This sequence joins TRBV5-4 and TRBJ1-1, with 7 bases identical to TRBD1. The CDR3 is 15 residues long. The trim removed 4 bases at V and 1 base at J, leaving 7 bases unmatched. Germline CDR1 is SGHNT and CDR2 is YYREEE (reference sequence). CDR3: CASSLPGQQNTEAFF. CDR3 coding DNA: TGTGCCAGCAGCCTTCCGGGACAGCAGAACACTGAAGCTTTCTTT.

The chain recombines TRBV20-1 with TRBJ2-1; 11 bases align to TRBD2. The CDR3 consists of 21 residues. The germline CDR1 and CDR2 sequences are DFQATT and SNEGSKA (reference sequence). With 1 base clipped from V and 2 bases from J, the junction kept 19 bases outside the gene matches. This chain's CDR3 is CSARGRIERTSGLSPYNEQFF. The CDR3, as DNA: TGCAGTGCTAGAGGCCGAATCGAGCGGACTAGCGGGCTCTCCCCCTACAATGAGCAGTTCTTC.

At least ten counts were recorded for this clonotype. This CDR3 is CASSSISATGKEKLFF. For the CDR3, the DNA is TGTGCCAGCAGTTCCATCTCCGCGACAGGGAAAGAAAAACTGTTTTTT. J is TRBJ1-4 and V is TRBV6-6, with TRBD1 matching over 7 bases. Looked up from germline, CDR1 is MNHNY and CDR2 is SVGAGI (reference sequence). The CDR3 covers 16 residues. V shed 4 bases and J 8 bases; nucleotides not matched to a gene: 13.

The chain employs TRBV11-1 and TRBJ2-3; D is perhaps TRBD2 (6 bases). The V gene's germline CDR1 is SGHAT and CDR2 FQDESV (reference sequence). With 5 bases removed from V and 2 bases from J, the gap between germline ends came to 14 bases. The CDR3 is made up of 15 amino acids. CDR3 protein: CASSRGWGDTDTQYF. CDR3 nucleotide sequence: TGTGCCAGCAGCCGGGGCTGGGGGGACACAGATACGCAGTATTTT.

This clonotype showed up just a few times. The J gene is TRBJ1-4, the V gene TRBV5-4; D gene ambiguous. With 0 bases removed from V and 2 bases from J, the gap between germline ends came to 8 bases. The length of the CDR3 is 15 residues. Germline loops: CDR1 SGHNT, CDR2 YYREEE (reference sequence). The CDR3 DNA follows: TGTGCCAGCAGCTTGGTAGGGCCCACTAATGAAAAACTGTTTTTT. It codes for CASSLVGPTNEKLFF.

This clonotype appeared a few times. The chain couples TRBV29-1 to TRBJ1-1; TRBD1 aligns across 12 bases. Germline CDR1 and CDR2: SQVTM and ANQGSEA. The CDR3 contains 17 residues. V shed 5 bases, J shed 1 base, and the junction held 11 bases outside the gene matches. The CDR3 here is CSVRAGTGGFQNTEAFF. CDR3 coding DNA: TGCAGCGTTAGAGCCGGGACAGGGGGCTTTCAGAACACTGAAGCTTTCTTT.

This clonotype has more than one count but fewer than ten. The rearrangement links TRBV7-9 to TRBJ2-1; either TRBD1 or TRBD2 may fit D (5 bases each). The CDR3 extends over 13 amino acids. Germline V gives CDR1 SEHNR, CDR2 FQNEAQ (reference sequence). V gave up 6 bases and J gave up 11 bases, with 17 bases separating them. CDR3 DNA sequence: TGTGCCAGCAGGTCATCCCAAGGGACCAAGCAGTTCTTC. Amino acid sequence: CASRSSQGTKQFF.

This clonotype was detected only a few times. This chain uses TRBV18 with TRBJ1-5; 12 nucleotides agree with TRBD1. CDR1 and CDR2 (germline): KGHSH, LQKENI. V shed 3 bases and J 4 bases; nucleotides not matched to a gene: 4. This CDR3 comprises 16 residues. CDR3 sequence (DNA): TGTGCCAGCTCACCTGGGACAGGGGGCGCGAATCAGCCCCAGCATTTT. This sequence encodes CASSPGTGGANQPQHF.

This clonotype is medium-sized by share. One end of the junction varies from germline; a read error may be responsible. J is TRBJ2-1 and V is TRBV11-1, with TRBD2 as a possible D gene (5 bases). Germline V gives CDR1 SGHAT, CDR2 FQDESV (reference sequence). The CDR3 has 17 amino acids. The CDR3 DNA follows: TGTGCCAGCAGCCTTAAGCTGGACCCGACCCAAGGAGGCTTCCACATCTTC. Translating it yields CASSLKLDPTQGGFHIF.